This T cell receptor beta chain came from a study of human T cells and chemical hapten exposure. Study-level findings and limits: There were significantly more large CDR3 similarity clusters among expanded TCRs than among controls.

The time point: patch test 1, 2 weeks after DPC sensitization. Regarding treatment: therapeutic diphenylcyclopropenone sensitization with weekly scalp DPC. Unfractionated whole blood was the source of the extracted total RNA. The library gave individual cDNA molecules unique molecular identifiers. Study processing details: Samples ranged from about 20,000 to 750,000 TCRs, with a median of approximately 90,000. MiXCR, applied by TCRdb to the RACE reads, yields one record per CDR3 protein. The authors' filters were not applied to this entry. The sample has roughly 180,000 distinct CDR3 sequences; about 14% are singletons. CDR3 size: 15 residues. CDR1 and CDR2 from the germline V gene are MNHEY and SVGEGT. Between the trimmed V and J ends, which lost 4 bases and 2 bases, there was a span of 12 bases. Notes on this clonotype: Antigen specificity is unknown.

The sequence came from a woman between 25 and 40 years old with alopecia areata. Some clones in this sample may be carry-over from other donors' samples. This chain joins TRBV6-2 or TRBV6-3 and TRBJ1-5, with D unclear. Sample: whole blood, taken in connection with sensitization to the hapten diphenylcyclopropenone (DPC). CDR3 nucleotide sequence: TGTGCCAGCAGTTGGAAAGGGTTGGGCAATCAGCCCCAGCATTTT. Its protein product is CASSWKGLGNQPQHF.